Listed below are T cell receptor beta chains from one sample, sequenced in a study of blood T cell repertoires in COVID-19. The repertoire was sequenced with immunoSEQ multiplex PCR; TCRdb's copy has only in-frame clones and lacks some. Among roughly 150,000 clones listed, 80% to 85% were seen once. The material sequenced was peripheral blood. The source is a woman aged 80 or over with acute or convalescent COVID-19. The CDR3 runs from the conserved cysteine through the conserved F or W. Each record gives: CDR3 protein, CDR3 DNA, clone size, D gene, V gene, J gene. The D gene is left open where the match is weak. Clone size, where shown, is once, few, many, or a class for clones that have expanded.

CDR3 protein: CASSYKGGAGYTF; CDR3 DNA: TGTGCCAGCAGCTACAAGGGAGGCGCTGGCTACACCTTC; clone size: .; D gene: .; V gene: TRBV7-2; J gene: TRBJ1-2
CDR3 protein: CASSLREGVAEAFF; CDR3 DNA: TGTGCCAGCTCACTCCGTGAGGGGGTGGCTGAAGCTTTCTTT; clone size: few; D gene: .; V gene: TRBV18; J gene: TRBJ1-1
CDR3 protein: CASRTNAGDEQFF; CDR3 DNA: TGTGCCAGCAGAACCAATGCAGGGGATGAGCAGTTCTTC; clone size: .; D gene: .; V gene: TRBV6-5; J gene: TRBJ2-1
CDR3 protein: CASVRTGSSYNEQFF; CDR3 DNA: TGTGCCAGCGTTAGGACAGGGAGCTCCTACAATGAGCAGTTCTTC; clone size: .; D gene: TRBD1; V gene: TRBV6-5; J gene: TRBJ2-1
CDR3 protein: CASSPDRNYEQYF; CDR3 DNA: TGCGCCAGCAGCCCAGACAGAAACTACGAGCAGTACTTC; clone size: .; D gene: .; V gene: TRBV5-1; J gene: TRBJ2-7
CDR3 protein: CASSGTGYSNQPQHF; CDR3 DNA: TGTGCCAGTTCCGGGACAGGGTATAGCAATCAGCCCCAGCATTTT; clone size: .; D gene: TRBD1; V gene: TRBV19; J gene: TRBJ1-5
CDR3 protein: CASSPRLAGGPRPGELFF; CDR3 DNA: TGTGCCAGTAGTCCGAGACTAGCGGGGGGCCCCCGGCCCGGGGAGCTGTTTTTT; clone size: .; D gene: TRBD2; V gene: TRBV19; J gene: TRBJ2-2
CDR3 protein: CASSPYQGPLHF; CDR3 DNA: TGTGCCAGCAGCCCGTACCAGGGACCCCTCCACTTT; clone size: .; D gene: .; V gene: TRBV7-9; J gene: TRBJ1-6
CDR3 protein: CAWRPGVFTEAFF; CDR3 DNA: TGTGCCTGGAGGCCAGGGGTTTTTACTGAAGCTTTCTTT; clone size: .; D gene: .; V gene: TRBV30; J gene: TRBJ1-1
CDR3 protein: CASSLGDRARQGEQFF; CDR3 DNA: TGCGCCAGCAGCTTGGGGGACAGGGCGCGACAGGGTGAACAGTTCTTC; clone size: .; D gene: TRBD1; V gene: TRBV5-1; J gene: TRBJ2-1
CDR3 protein: CASSDPPDRPSYNEQFF; CDR3 DNA: TGTGCCAGCAGTGACCCCCCCGACAGGCCCTCCTACAATGAGCAGTTCTTC; clone size: .; D gene: .; V gene: TRBV2; J gene: TRBJ2-1
CDR3 protein: CASSFVGGFQQPQHF; CDR3 DNA: TGTGCCAGCAGTTTTGTCGGCGGGTTTCAGCAGCCCCAGCATTTT; clone size: .; D gene: .; V gene: TRBV28; J gene: TRBJ1-5
CDR3 protein: CASSSREWSYNEQFF; CDR3 DNA: TGTGCCAGCAGCTCGCGGGAGTGGTCCTACAATGAGCAGTTCTTC; clone size: .; D gene: TRBD2; V gene: TRBV11-2; J gene: TRBJ2-1
CDR3 protein: CASSPRKYSGAYNEQFF; CDR3 DNA: TGTGCCAGCTCACCAAGGAAGTATAGCGGAGCCTACAATGAGCAGTTCTTC; clone size: .; D gene: .; V gene: TRBV18; J gene: TRBJ2-1
CDR3 protein: CASSSWGTRATDTQYF; CDR3 DNA: TGTGCCAGCAGCTCCTGGGGGACAAGGGCAACAGATACGCAGTATTTT; clone size: .; D gene: .; V gene: TRBV7-9; J gene: TRBJ2-3
CDR3 protein: CASSLIGGYTGELFF; CDR3 DNA: TGCGCCAGCAGCTTGATCGGGGGTTACACCGGGGAGCTGTTTTTT; clone size: .; D gene: .; V gene: TRBV5-1; J gene: TRBJ2-2
CDR3 protein: CASGMGQGFYEQYF; CDR3 DNA: TGTGCCAGCGGGATGGGACAGGGCTTCTACGAGCAGTACTTC; clone size: .; D gene: TRBD1; V gene: TRBV9; J gene: TRBJ2-7
CDR3 protein: CASSFVWRAEKLFF; CDR3 DNA: TGTGCCAGCAGTTTCGTTTGGCGGGCTGAAAAACTGTTTTTT; clone size: .; D gene: .; V gene: TRBV28; J gene: TRBJ1-4
CDR3 protein: CASSPGLTSYEQYF; CDR3 DNA: TGTGCCAGCAGTCCCGGACTCACCTCCTACGAGCAGTACTTC; clone size: .; D gene: .; V gene: TRBV27; J gene: TRBJ2-7
CDR3 protein: CASRSQGRRTEAFF; CDR3 DNA: TGCGCCAGCAGGTCGCAGGGGCGGCGGACTGAAGCTTTCTTT; clone size: few; D gene: .; V gene: TRBV5-1; J gene: TRBJ1-1
CDR3 protein: CASSPGVNQPQHF; CDR3 DNA: TGTGCCAGCTCACCCGGGGTCAATCAGCCCCAGCATTTT; clone size: .; D gene: .; V gene: TRBV18; J gene: TRBJ1-5
CDR3 protein: CASSDGGNYGYTF; CDR3 DNA: TGTGCCAGCAGTGACGGAGGGAACTATGGCTACACCTTC; clone size: .; D gene: .; V gene: TRBV2; J gene: TRBJ1-2
CDR3 protein: CASSPGGDSSYEQYF; CDR3 DNA: TGTGCCAGCAGTCCCGGGGGGGACAGCTCCTACGAGCAGTACTTC; clone size: .; D gene: .; V gene: TRBV6-6; J gene: TRBJ2-7
CDR3 protein: CASSEGAWTEAFF; CDR3 DNA: TGTGCCAGCAGCGAGGGGGCTTGGACTGAAGCTTTCTTT; clone size: once; D gene: TRBD1; V gene: TRBV6-5; J gene: TRBJ1-1
CDR3 protein: CAWGQDRNIQYF; CDR3 DNA: TGTGCCTGGGGACAGGATCGAAACATTCAGTACTTC; clone size: .; D gene: TRBD1; V gene: TRBV30; J gene: TRBJ2-4
CDR3 protein: CASSSSVAGGSYEQYF; CDR3 DNA: TGCGCCAGCAGCAGTTCCGTAGCGGGAGGTTCCTACGAGCAGTACTTC; clone size: once; D gene: TRBD2; V gene: TRBV5-1; J gene: TRBJ2-7
CDR3 protein: CASGQGAGRETQYF; CDR3 DNA: TGTGCCAGCGGACAGGGGGCCGGTCGGGAGACCCAGTACTTC; clone size: .; D gene: TRBD1; V gene: TRBV7-7; J gene: TRBJ2-5
CDR3 protein: CARTRRGRARFDHNEQFF; CDR3 DNA: TGTGCCAGGACGCGCCGCGGGAGGGCCCGGTTCGACCACAATGAGCAGTTCTTC; clone size: .; D gene: TRBD2; V gene: TRBV27; J gene: TRBJ2-1
CDR3 protein: CASSGSFISGEQFF; CDR3 DNA: TGCGCCAGCAGTGGGAGTTTCATATCTGGTGAGCAGTTCTTC; clone size: .; D gene: .; V gene: TRBV5-1; J gene: TRBJ2-1
CDR3 protein: CASRTAGAYNEQFF; CDR3 DNA: TGTGCCAGCAGGACGGCAGGGGCATACAATGAGCAGTTCTTC; clone size: .; D gene: .; V gene: TRBV2; J gene: TRBJ2-1
CDR3 protein: CASSLKGDTEAFF; CDR3 DNA: TGCGCCAGCAGCTTGAAGGGGGACACTGAAGCTTTCTTT; clone size: .; D gene: .; V gene: TRBV5-1; J gene: TRBJ1-1
CDR3 protein: CASSFQPGNPNYGYTF; CDR3 DNA: TGTGCCAGCAGTTTTCAACCAGGGAATCCTAACTATGGCTACACCTTC; clone size: .; D gene: .; V gene: TRBV27; J gene: TRBJ1-2